The 30 T cell receptor beta chains below all came from one sample that was sequenced in a study of T-cell memory formation after mild COVID-19. TCRdb re-called the 5' RACE reads with MiXCR, one entry per CDR3 protein. The sample holds some 300,000 distinct CDR3 sequences, around 20% seen once. Sequenced material: PBMCs or a T cell subset sorted from them (not recorded which). The receptors were sampled from a man between 18 and 35 years old who had mild COVID-19 (a few samples of this study predate the infection). Cell type and time point are not known.

This chain links TRBV7-2 with TRBJ2-7; D not certain. The CDR3 spans 12 residues. Germline V gives CDR1 SGHTA, CDR2 FQGNSA. V lost 4 bases to trimming and J lost 4 bases, with 8 bases between them. CDR3 amino acids: CASSSTYYEQYF. Here the CDR3 DNA reads TGTGCCAGCAGCTCTACTTATTACGAGCAGTACTTC.

This clonotype was seen a handful of times. This chain connects TRBV7-3 to TRBJ2-2; 11 positions agree with TRBD2. This CDR3 spans 16 amino acids. Germline CDR1 SGHTA, CDR2 FQGTGA. V dropped 5 bases and J dropped 5; count of bases not matched to a gene: 7. The CDR3 protein is CASSVTSGESTGELFF. CDR3 DNA: TGTGCCAGCAGCGTGACTAGCGGGGAATCTACCGGGGAGCTGTTTTTT. Based on the CDR3 plus reference TRBV7-3 and TRBJ2-2, the full variable domain is GAGVSQTPSNKVTEKGKYVELRCDPISGHTALYWYRQSLGQGPEFLIYFQGTGAADDSGLPNDRFFAVRPEGSVSTLKIQRTERGDSAVYLCASSVTSGESTGELFFGEGSRLTVL.

There are a few counts of this clonotype. The J gene is TRBJ2-7, the V gene TRBV27; D gene unclear. The CDR3 is 15 amino acids. V gave up 0 bases and J gave up 2 bases, with 11 bases separating them. Germline loops: CDR1 MNHEY, CDR2 SMNVEV (reference sequence). Written as DNA, the CDR3 is TGTGCCAGCAGTTTATCCTCCGGATTAACCTACGAGCAGTACTTC. Translating it yields CASSLSSGLTYEQYF.

This clonotype was counted at least ten times. This chain joins TRBV7-2 and TRBJ2-2; possible D gene TRBD1, 5 bases. The V end lost 1 base, the J end lost 4 bases, and 7 bases lay between the germline ends. The germline V gene encodes CDR1 SGHTA and CDR2 FQGNSA. The CDR3 has 14 amino acids. The CDR3 coding sequence is TGTGCCAGCAGCTTAGGGGGCGGCACCGGGGAGCTGTTTTTT. Translating it yields CASSLGGGTGELFF.

This clonotype was found many times. The chain has TRBV5-6 and TRBJ2-3, with 8 nucleotides matching TRBD2. CDR3 size: 18 residues. The junction had 19 bases not matched to a gene; V was cut back by 4 bases and J by 6 bases. The germline gives CDR1 SGHDT, CDR2 YYEEEE. The CDR3: CASSITPGRGVSEDTQYF. The CDR3 bases are TGTGCCAGCAGCATCACTCCCGGGCGGGGGGTATCTGAGGATACGCAGTATTTT.

The chain joins TRBV10-2 to TRBJ2-5; the match to TRBD2 covers 10 bases. The CDR3 contains 14 residues. The V gene's germline CDR1 is WSHSY and CDR2 SAAADI. Unmatched junction bases numbered 7, after V lost 7 bases and J lost 5 bases. The CDR3 DNA reads TGCGCCAGCATAAGCGGGGGGGCCTGGGAGACCCAGTACTTC. Translating gives CASISGGAWETQYF.

The chain uses TRBV6-7 and TRBJ1-1; possible D gene TRBD1, 5 bases. TRBV6-7 is reported as an ORF; its role is uncertain. The length of the CDR3 is 11 residues. Trimming took off 9 bases at V and 4 bases at J, with 9 bases between the two ends. The CDR3: CARDGTTEAFF. CDR3 DNA sequence: TGTGCCAGGGACGGGACCACTGAAGCTTTCTTT.

The chain has TRBV3-1 and TRBJ1-1; 7 bases match TRBD1. This CDR3 contains 15 residues. The V gene's germline CDR1 is LGHDT and CDR2 YNNKEL (reference sequence). The V segment lost 1 base and the J segment 4 bases; nucleotides outside the gene matches: 6. CDR3 coding DNA: TGTGCCAGCAGCCAAGGACAAGGGGGCTTCACTGAAGCTTTCTTT. Amino acid sequence: CASSQGQGGFTEAFF.

This clonotype has only a few counts. Its ends do not fully match the called genes, so a read error is possible. The CDR3 DNA is TGTGCTAGCAGTCCAGGGTACGGCACTGAAGCTTTCTTT. This codes for CASSPGYGTEAFF. This chain joins TRBV7-7 and TRBJ1-1, with D tentatively TRBD1 (5 bases). Germline V lookup: CDR1 SSHAT, CDR2 FNYEAQ (reference sequence). The CDR3 covers 13 residues.

This clonotype was found a few times. The chain is built from TRBV7-9 and TRBJ1-2; D uncertain. Germline-derived CDR1 and CDR2 are SEHNR and FQNEAQ (reference sequence). The V and J ends lost 11 bases and 0 bases respectively, with 10 bases between them. CDR3 size: 12 residues. The chain's CDR3 is CAAGGSNYGYTF. DNA for the CDR3: TGTGCCGCCGGAGGGTCTAACTATGGCTACACCTTC.

The chain links TRBV4-1 to TRBJ2-7; D may be TRBD1 (5 bases). CDR3 length equals 14 residues. Germline CDR1 reads MGHRA; CDR2 reads YSYEKL. The V gene lost 2 bases and the J gene lost 3 bases, with 11 bases spanning the gap. CDR3 loop: CASSQQTASYEQYF. CDR3 DNA sequence: TGCGCCAGCAGCCAACAGACAGCGAGCTACGAGCAGTACTTC.

The CDR3 reads CASKSTPNTEAFF. The CDR3 DNA reads as TGTGCCAGCAAATCGACTCCGAACACTGAAGCTTTCTTT. The rearrangement links TRBV28 to TRBJ1-1; D not resolved. The germline gives CDR1 MDHEN, CDR2 SYDVKM. CDR3 length: 13 amino acids. V lost 7 bases and J 1 base, leaving 10 bases between the germline ends.

This chain joins TRBV6-5 and TRBJ2-7; maybe TRBD1 (6 bases). Germline V gene lookup returns CDR1 MNHEY and CDR2 SVGAGI. Deletions cut 7 bases from V and 6 bases from J, with 22 bases between. The length of the CDR3 is 15 residues. This chain's CDR3 is CASTYPRAGVGEQYF. The DNA of the CDR3 is TGTGCCAGCACCTACCCACGAGCAGGGGTGGGCGAGCAGTACTTC.

This clonotype was seen only a few times. The gene calls are TRBV6-2 or TRBV6-3 and TRBJ2-2; D is unclear. V gave up 7 bases and J gave up 5 bases, with 11 bases separating them. This CDR3 comprises 13 residues. Germline CDR1 reads MNHEY; CDR2 reads SVGEGT. The CDR3 sequence: CASTQIHTGELFF. Written as DNA, the CDR3 is TGTGCCAGCACCCAAATTCATACCGGGGAGCTGTTTTTT.

The genes are TRBV28 and TRBJ1-6; D perhaps matches TRBD1 (6 bases). Looked up from germline, CDR1 is MDHEN and CDR2 is SYDVKM. The CDR3 is made up of 13 amino acids. Trimming took off 8 bases at V and 10 bases at J, with 15 bases between the two ends. The CDR3 loop reads CASRQVERSPLHF. CDR3 nucleotides: TGTGCCAGCCGACAGGTCGAGAGATCACCCCTCCACTTT.

This clonotype has a count of ten or more. The gene calls are TRBV5-1 and TRBJ2-1; D possibly matches TRBD1 or TRBD2 (5 bases each). The germline V gene has CDR1 SGHRS and CDR2 YFSETQ. V dropped 2 bases and J dropped 2 bases, with 11 bases sitting between them. CDR3 length: 15 amino acids. The CDR3 bases are TGCGCCAGCAGCTTAACAGTGGGGGCCTACAATGAGCAGTTCTTC. It yields the protein CASSLTVGAYNEQFF.

This clonotype has at least ten counts. J is TRBJ2-3 and V is TRBV12-3 or TRBV12-4; unclear D gene. Trimming stripped 6 bases from V and 5 bases from J, with 6 bases between. This CDR3 has 11 residues. For the CDR3, the DNA is TGTGCCAGCAGAGACCGAGATACGCAGTATTTT. It is translated as CASRDRDTQYF.

The sample holds a few counts of this clonotype. J is TRBJ2-1 and V is TRBV20-1, with 9 nucleotides matching TRBD2. From germline, CDR1 is DFQATT and CDR2 SNEGSKA (reference sequence). The CDR3 is 13 amino acids. The junction had 2 bases not matched to a gene; V was cut back by 1 base and J by 7 bases. CDR3 protein: CSARVLAGNEQFF. The CDR3 bases are TGCAGTGCTAGAGTCCTAGCGGGGAATGAGCAGTTCTTC.

The gene calls are TRBV5-1 and TRBJ1-2; perhaps TRBD1 as D (6 bases). Looked up from germline, CDR1 is SGHRS and CDR2 is YFSETQ. Trimming left V 0 bases short and J 4 bases short, with 31 bases between. There are 21 residues in the CDR3. The CDR3 coding sequence is TGCGCCAGCAGCTTGGACGTCGGCCGGGACATACGAAGTTCGCACGGCTATGGCTACACCTTC. Its translation is CASSLDVGRDIRSSHGYGYTF.

The rearrangement uses TRBV7-6 and TRBJ1-1; no clear D gene. The ends were cut back, 0 bases at V and 1 base at J, with 9 bases in the middle. The CDR3 has 15 residues. CDR1 is SGHVS and CDR2 is FNYEAQ in the germline V gene. The CDR3 protein is CASSLAAGGNTEAFF. In DNA form, the CDR3 reads TGTGCCAGCAGCTTAGCCGCAGGCGGGAACACTGAAGCTTTCTTT.

The table lists this clonotype with a few counts. V usage is TRBV5-5 and J usage is TRBJ1-4; D possibly corresponds to TRBD1 (5 bases). Germline values: CDR1 SGHKS, CDR2 YYEKEE (reference sequence). The CDR3 contains 15 residues. The V gene lost 5 bases and the J gene lost 0 bases, with 11 bases spanning the gap. The CDR3 is CASSPGSATNEKLFF. The CDR3 coding sequence is TGTGCCAGCAGTCCAGGGTCTGCAACTAATGAAAAACTGTTTTTT.

The V and J genes are TRBV20-1 and TRBJ1-1, with a weak D call TRBD1 (6 bases). Trimming cost V 2 bases and J 1 base, with 11 bases left between them. Germline V CDR1 and CDR2: DFQATT, SNEGSKA (reference sequence). This CDR3 has 14 amino acids. CDR3 bases: TGCAGTGCTAGATCCGGGACACGGAACACTGAAGCTTTCTTT. This codes for CSARSGTRNTEAFF.

Written as DNA, the CDR3 is TGTGCCAGCAGCCAAAGACAGGGGGGGGTTGATCCCCAGCATTTT. Translation gives CASSQRQGGVDPQHF. This chain links TRBV7-2 with TRBJ1-5; TRBD1 matches at 9 bases. CDR1 and CDR2 (germline): SGHTA, FQGNSA. V was clipped by 5 bases and J by 10 bases; unmatched bases: 12. CDR3 length equals 15 residues.

The rearrangement uses TRBV18 and TRBJ2-3, with D hard to call. CDR1 and CDR2 (germline): KGHSH, LQKENI. V was clipped by 3 bases and J by 2 bases, with 9 bases between them. There are 14 residues in the CDR3. The CDR3 sequence: CASSPETNTDTQYF. The CDR3 region has the DNA TGTGCCAGCTCACCTGAGACGAACACAGATACGCAGTATTTT. The entire variable domain, with the rest obtained from reference TRBV18 and TRBJ2-3, is as follows: NAGVMQNPRHLVRRRGQEARLRCSPMKGHSHVYWYRQLPEEGLKFMVYLQKENIIDESGMPKERFSAEFPKEGPSILRIQQVVRGDSAAYFCASSPETNTDTQYFGPGTRLTVL.

This rearrangement joins TRBV5-1 to TRBJ2-3, with D possibly being TRBD1 (6 bases). Trimming stripped 4 bases from V and 4 bases from J, with 13 bases between. Germline V gene sequence: CDR1 SGHRS, CDR2 YFSETQ. This CDR3 has 14 residues. The CDR3 loop is CASSLTGFPDTQYF. For the CDR3, the DNA is TGCGCCAGCAGCCTAACAGGGTTTCCAGATACGCAGTATTTT.

The chain uses TRBV7-9 and TRBJ1-2; 7 positions match TRBD1. The ends lost 5 bases at V and 10 bases at J; junction bases unmatched: 13. The germline CDR1 and CDR2 sequences are SEHNR and FQNEAQ (reference sequence). This CDR3 comprises 14 residues. This CDR3 is CASSLFRTRGHYTF. Written as DNA, the CDR3 is TGTGCCAGCAGCCTATTTCGTACAAGGGGGCACTACACCTTC.

This clonotype appeared a few times. This chain connects TRBV5-1 to TRBJ2-7; 7 positions match TRBD1. The CDR3 runs 16 residues. With 0 bases clipped from V and 0 bases from J, the junction kept 6 bases outside the gene matches. Per the germline V gene, CDR1 is SGHRS and CDR2 is YFSETQ. CDR3 sequence reads: CASSLGRRDSSYEQYF. The CDR3 region has the DNA TGCGCCAGCAGCTTGGGCCGTAGGGACAGCTCCTACGAGCAGTACTTC.

The J gene is TRBJ2-5, the V gene TRBV11-2; D is possibly TRBD1 (5 bases). Germline CDR1 is SGHAT and CDR2 is FQNNGV. The V end lost 2 bases, the J end lost 5 bases, and 21 bases lay between the germline ends. This CDR3 contains 17 residues. CDR3 sequence: CASSLRWQGFFGETQYF. The DNA of the CDR3 is TGTGCCAGCAGCTTAAGATGGCAGGGTTTCTTCGGGGAGACCCAGTACTTC.

This rearrangement joins TRBV19 to TRBJ2-7, with D hard to call. Between the trimmed V and J ends, which lost 5 bases and 3 bases, there was a span of 17 bases. The CDR3 spans 15 residues. Germline values: CDR1 LNHDA, CDR2 SQIVND (reference sequence). DNA of the CDR3: TGTGCCAGTAGTTTTGCCGAGGAAGGATACTACGAGCAGTACTTC. Encoded protein: CASSFAEEGYYEQYF.

This clonotype appeared many times. The chain employs TRBV3-1 and TRBJ2-5, with 12 bases aligning to TRBD2. This CDR3 comprises 16 residues. The germline gives CDR1 LGHDT, CDR2 YNNKEL (reference sequence). V lost 4 bases, J lost 5 bases, and 8 bases stayed unmatched. This chain's CDR3 is CASSPGLAGPPETQYF. CDR3 nucleotides: TGTGCCAGCAGCCCTGGACTAGCGGGGCCCCCGGAGACCCAGTACTTC.